The 2 T cell receptor beta chains in this list originate from one sample, sequenced in a study of shared clonotypes between healthy human individuals. CD45RO-negative, CCR7-positively selected cells formed the naive CD8 fraction, excluding terminally differentiated effector memory CD45RA+ cells. Measured with immunoSEQ multiplex PCR; TCRdb has only the in-frame clones, and not every one. The sample carries about 2.2 million clones, about 92% recorded once. Sequences were obtained from naive CD8+ T cells from PBMCs. The receptors come from a man younger than 35 in good health. Some clones in this sample may be carry-over from other donors' samples.

The V gene is TRBV29-1, the J gene TRBJ2-7; TRBD1 or TRBD2 may be the D gene (5 bases each). This CDR3 has 14 residues. The germline gives CDR1 SQVTM, CDR2 ANQGSEA. V lost 4 bases and J lost 4, with 17 bases in between. The CDR3 DNA reads TGCAGCGTTGTTGACTACAGCGAGGGGTACGAGCAGTACTTC. Its protein is CSVVDYSEGYEQYF.

The rearrangement joins TRBV30 to TRBJ2-1; D may correspond to TRBD1 or TRBD2 (5 bases each). The CDR3 loop spans 12 amino acids. The germline gives CDR1 GTSNPN, CDR2 SVGIG (reference sequence). Trimming left V 2 bases short and J 8 bases short, with 10 bases between. This CDR3 reads CAWSPVGDEQFF. The CDR3 DNA reads as TGTGCCTGGAGTCCGGTGGGGGATGAGCAGTTCTTC.